The following is a T cell receptor (beta chain) sequence with its context. This sample stems from a study of graft-versus-host responses after intestinal transplantation. Findings of the study overall: After transplant, early declines in HvG clones were associated with peak levels of circulating GvH clones.

V was pared by 1 base and J by 3 bases, with 7 bases between. Germline V lookup: CDR1 SEHNR, CDR2 FQNEAQ (reference sequence). CDR3 size: 14 residues. The data were produced by immunoSEQ multiplex PCR, yet TCRdb's version contains in-frame clones alone and is incomplete. Altogether approximately 9,000 clones are present, roughly 27% being singletons, with the ten largest covering more than 3%. The specimen was alloreactive CD4+ T cells from a mixed lymphocyte reaction culture, collected before intestinal transplant. The subset: CFSE-low proliferating T cells sorted from approximately 6-day pre-transplant mixed lymphocyte reaction (GvH or HvG direction). This chain joins TRBV7-9 and TRBJ2-1; D is undetermined. The receptor's source is a human patient who received an intestinal transplant. The CDR3 is CASSLVGSYNEQFF. The CDR3 bases are TGTGCCAGCAGCTTAGTGGGTAGCTACAATGAGCAGTTCTTC.